The 32 T cell receptor beta chains given below trace back to one sample, sequenced in a study of cytomegalovirus exposure and HLA in healthy donors. The PCR used 60 Vbeta and 13 Jbeta primers. Assay: immunoSEQ multiplex PCR; the TCRdb copy retains only in-frame clones and omits some. The sample contains over 65,000 clones, around 79% of which appear only once. Sequenced material: PBMCs. The receptors were sampled from a woman between 40 and 50 years old in good health and CMV-seropositive.

This sequence joins TRBV7-2 and TRBJ2-3; perhaps TRBD1 as D (5 bases). Germline V gene lookup returns CDR1 SGHTA and CDR2 FQGNSA. Trimming removed 0 bases at V and 5 bases at J, with 12 bases between. The CDR3 runs 15 residues. The CDR3 coding sequence is TGTGCCAGCAGCTTAGCGATGGACATCCGAGATACGCAGTATTTT. The encoded protein is CASSLAMDIRDTQYF.

The V gene is TRBV27, the J gene TRBJ2-2, with 8 bases matching TRBD2. V lost 3 bases and J lost 3; bases outside the gene matches: 6. This CDR3 contains 16 residues. Per the germline V gene, CDR1 is MNHEY and CDR2 is SMNVEV (reference sequence). The CDR3 coding sequence is TGTGCCAGCAGTTTGCTTCTAGCGGGCTACACCGGGGAGCTGTTTTTT. Its translation: CASSLLLAGYTGELFF.

In its sample, this clone was seen once. The chain carries TRBV28 and TRBJ1-1; D not resolved. The CDR3 length is 10 residues. The V gene's germline CDR1 is MDHEN and CDR2 SYDVKM. Trimming stripped 11 bases from V and 5 bases from J, with 9 bases between. DNA for the CDR3: TGTGCCGCCCGGGAAACTGAAGCTTTCTTT. Protein: CAARETEAFF.

CDR3 sequence reads: CASSPRGQGGNIQYF. The CDR3 DNA follows: TGTGCCAGCAGCCCCAGGGGACAGGGGGGAAACATTCAGTACTTC. The V call is TRBV7-9, the J call TRBJ2-4; 11 bases agree with TRBD1. V lost 5 bases to trimming and J lost 6 bases; unmatched junction nucleotides: 6. This CDR3 has 15 residues. CDR1 SEHNR and CDR2 FQNEAQ come from the germline V gene (reference sequence).

This clone was observed once. This chain joins TRBV9 and TRBJ2-3; 7 positions match TRBD2. This CDR3 has 15 residues. V gave up 2 bases and J gave up 0 bases; unmatched junction bases: 3. Germline V gene data show CDR1 as SGDLS and CDR2 as YYNGEE. The CDR3 nucleotides are TGTGCCAGCAGCGTTCTAGCGGCTAGCACAGATACGCAGTATTTT. Its translation is CASSVLAASTDTQYF.

The CDR3 DNA sequence: TGTGCCAGCAGTTTCCCCAGGGGGATCACAGATACGCAGTATTTT. This codes for CASSFPRGITDTQYF. The chain has TRBV28 and TRBJ2-3; 7 bases are a match to TRBD1. The CDR3 covers 15 residues. V dropped 3 bases and J dropped 2; count of bases not matched to a gene: 5. Germline CDR1 is MDHEN and CDR2 is SYDVKM. Full variable domain (rest looked up from reference TRBV28 and TRBJ2-3): DVKVTQSSRYLVKRTGEKVFLECVQDMDHENMFWYRQDPGLGLRLIYFSYDVKMKEKGDIPEGYSVSREKKERFSLILESASTNQTSMYLCASSFPRGITDTQYFGPGTRLTVL.

The chain has TRBV2 and TRBJ1-3; D is ambiguous. V lost 8 bases, J lost 7 bases, and 9 bases lay in between. Germline V lookup: CDR1 SNHLY, CDR2 FYNNEI. The CDR3 totals 11 residues. The CDR3 loop reads CASQRENTIYF. Here the CDR3 DNA reads TGTGCCAGCCAGAGGGAGAACACCATATATTTT.

The V gene is TRBV4-1, the J gene TRBJ1-4; D not certain. The germline V gene has CDR1 MGHRA and CDR2 YSYEKL. The CDR3 spans 15 residues. V lost 1 base and J 4 bases, leaving 10 bases between the germline ends. The CDR3 protein is CASSQGRRLNEKLFF. The CDR3 nucleotides are TGCGCCAGCAGCCAAGGTCGCAGGCTTAATGAAAAACTGTTTTTT.

The chain uses TRBV7-3 and TRBJ1-6; tentative D call: TRBD1 (6 bases). V lost 5 bases and J 10 bases, leaving 15 bases between the germline ends. The CDR3 length is 14 residues. In germline, CDR1 is SGHTA, CDR2 FQGTGA. CDR3 sequence (DNA): TGTGCCAGCAGCCTGGACAGTCGGGGATCACCCCTCCACTTT. Its translation is CASSLDSRGSPLHF. Drawing the rest from reference TRBV7-3 and TRBJ1-6, the complete variable domain is GAGVSQTPSNKVTEKGKYVELRCDPISGHTALYWYRQSLGQGPEFLIYFQGTGAADDSGLPNDRFFAVRPEGSVSTLKIQRTERGDSAVYLCASSLDSRGSPLHFGNGTRLTVT.

The rearrangement uses TRBV15 and TRBJ1-5; tentatively, D is TRBD1 (6 bases). The CDR3 is 14 amino acids. Germline-derived CDR1 and CDR2 are LNHNV and YYDKDF (reference sequence). V shed 0 bases and J shed 9 bases, with 12 bases lying between them. The CDR3 spells CATSREGGLRPQHF. The CDR3 region has the DNA TGTGCCACCAGCAGAGAGGGGGGGCTGCGGCCCCAGCATTTT.

This clone was seen a single time. V and J are TRBV6-5 and TRBJ2-7; possibly TRBD1 for D (5 bases). V was shortened by 2 bases and J by 5 bases, with 16 bases between the two germline ends. In germline, CDR1 is MNHEY, CDR2 SVGAGI. This CDR3 is built from 15 residues. CDR3 amino acids: CASSYVSGAKNEQYF. CDR3 bases: TGTGCCAGCAGTTACGTATCTGGGGCTAAGAACGAGCAGTACTTC.

The rearrangement links TRBV18 to TRBJ1-1; tentative D call: TRBD1 (5 bases). The CDR3 is 15 residues long. V shed 6 bases and J shed 5 bases, with 19 bases lying between them. The germline V gene has CDR1 KGHSH and CDR2 LQKENI. In DNA, the CDR3 is TGTGCCAGCTCCGTCTTGGGCAGGGCGTTTACTGAAGCTTTCTTT. It specifies CASSVLGRAFTEAFF.

Comment on this clone: Its ends do not fully match the called genes, so a read error is possible. The chain links TRBV7-9 to TRBJ2-7, with D maybe TRBD2 (5 bases). The V gene's germline CDR1 is SEHNR and CDR2 FQNEAQ (reference sequence). The CDR3 spans 12 residues. CDR3 loop: CSSSLGGVRGYF. CDR3 coding DNA: TGTTCCAGCAGCTTAGGTGGGGTCCGGGGGTACTTC.

This chain uses TRBV27 with TRBJ2-3, with 11 bases identical to TRBD2. CDR1 and CDR2 (germline): MNHEY, SMNVEV (reference sequence). This CDR3 has 17 residues. The trim removed 3 bases at V and 5 bases at J, leaving 10 bases unmatched. The CDR3 is CASSFRTSGSDLDTQYF. CDR3 nucleotides: TGTGCCAGCAGTTTCCGAACTAGCGGGAGTGATTTAGATACGCAGTATTTT.

This sequence joins TRBV5-8 and TRBJ1-3, with D possibly matching TRBD1 (5 bases). Germline V gives CDR1 SGHTS, CDR2 YDEGEE. The V end was cut by 4 bases, the J end by 0 bases, with 14 bases between. This CDR3 comprises 16 residues. The CDR3 DNA is TGTGCCAGCAGCAGGGGACTCCTGAGCTCTGGAAACACCATATATTTT. Its protein is CASSRGLLSSGNTIYF.

The chain employs TRBV27 and TRBJ1-5; D is perhaps TRBD1 (5 bases). V was trimmed by 2 bases and J by 4 bases, leaving 6 bases between them. CDR1 is MNHEY and CDR2 is SMNVEV in the germline V gene (reference sequence). The CDR3 covers 13 residues. The CDR3, as DNA: TGTGCCAGCAGTTTACAGGGTAATCAGCCCCAGCATTTT. Translation gives CASSLQGNQPQHF.

This clone was recorded once. V is TRBV10-3 and J is TRBJ2-3, with 12 bases identical to TRBD2. J was trimmed by 2 bases and V by 6 bases; bases with no gene match: 12. In germline, CDR1 is ENHRY, CDR2 SYGVKD. This CDR3 is built from 18 residues. CDR3 DNA: TGTGCCATCAGCAGATCTAGCGGGGGGGCTGGTCACACAGATACGCAGTATTTT. Translation: CAISRSSGGAGHTDTQYF.

This chain uses TRBV7-2 with TRBJ1-6; D possibly corresponds to TRBD1 (6 bases). The CDR3 is made up of 15 amino acids. V lost 4 bases and J 6 bases, leaving 13 bases between the germline ends. The germline gives CDR1 SGHTA, CDR2 FQGNSA. CDR3 amino acids: CASSSGAPFNSPLHF. The DNA of the CDR3 is TGTGCCAGCAGCTCAGGGGCTCCCTTTAATTCACCCCTCCACTTT.

CDR3 amino acids: CASSFLNGEAFF. The CDR3 DNA follows: TGTGCCAGCAGCTTTCTAAATGGTGAAGCTTTCTTT. The rearrangement joins TRBV7-2 to TRBJ1-1; the D is unclear. Germline V gene sequence: CDR1 SGHTA, CDR2 FQGNSA. V lost 3 bases and J 7 bases, leaving 9 bases between the germline ends. The CDR3 is 12 residues long.

V and J are TRBV6-6 and TRBJ2-5; 7 bases are shared with TRBD2. TRBJ2-7 explains the end of the DNA better; the J call may be wrong. The CDR3 runs to 16 residues. Germline V CDR1 and CDR2: MNHNY, SVGAGI (reference sequence). The CDR3 DNA is TGTGCCAGCGGGACCGACCTAGCGGCAGGGACCTACGAGCAGTACTTC. Amino acids: CASGTDLAAGTYEQYF.

This clone was observed a handful of times. This chain joins TRBV6-1 and TRBJ2-7; D might be TRBD1 (6 bases). The V end lost 2 bases, the J end lost 2 bases, and 19 bases lay between the germline ends. The CDR3 has 17 residues. Germline lookup yields CDR1 MNHNS and CDR2 SASEGT. The CDR3 region is CASSEIPRQDGAYEQYF. In DNA form, the CDR3 reads TGTGCCAGCAGTGAAATCCCCAGACAGGACGGGGCCTACGAGCAGTACTTC.

The chain joins TRBV4-3 to TRBJ2-2; D is undetermined. The CDR3 consists of 12 residues. V was pared by 3 bases and J by 5 bases, with 4 bases between. CDR1 is LGHNA and CDR2 is YSLEER in the germline V gene. CDR3 region: CASSHPTGELFF. CDR3 nucleotide sequence: TGCGCCAGCAGCCACCCAACCGGGGAGCTGTTTTTT.

This sequence joins TRBV4-1 and TRBJ2-7; the D gene is possibly TRBD1 (6 bases). TRBJ2-5 matches the DNA end more closely, so the J call is doubtful. CDR3 length equals 14 residues. Germline assignment: CDR1 MGHRA and CDR2 YSYEKL. Here the CDR3 DNA reads TGCGCCAGCAGCTCAGGGGAGTTGGGAGAGACCCAGTACTTC. It is translated as CASSSGELGETQYF.

The DNA for the CDR3 is TGTGCCACCAGCAGGGGAGGACAGGGAGAGACCCAGTACTTC. Protein sequence: CATSRGGQGETQYF. V usage is TRBV15 and J usage is TRBJ2-5, with 8 positions matching TRBD1. Germline CDR1 LNHNV, CDR2 YYDKDF (reference sequence). After removal of 3 bases from V and 4 bases from J, the junction contained 4 bases not matched to a gene. CDR3 length equals 14 residues. Drawing the rest from reference TRBV15 and TRBJ2-5, the complete variable domain is DAMVIQNPRYQVTQFGKPVTLSCSQTLNHNVMYWYQQKSSQAPKLLFHYYDKDFNNEADTPDNFQSRRPNTSFCFLDIRSPGLGDTAMYLCATSRGGQGETQYFGPGTRLLVL.

The V and J genes are TRBV2 and TRBJ2-2; weak D call: TRBD2 (6 bases). Trimming removed 6 bases from V and 5 bases from J, with 10 bases in between. The CDR3 is 13 residues long. Germline V CDR1 and CDR2: SNHLY, FYNNEI. The CDR3 DNA is TGTGCCAGCAGGTGGGCGGGGACCGGGGAGCTGTTTTTT. Protein: CASRWAGTGELFF. Variable domain in full (rest from reference TRBV2 and TRBJ2-2): EPEVTQTPSHQVTQMGQEVILRCVPISNHLYFYWYRQILGQKVEFLVSFYNNEISEKSEIFDDQFSVERPDGSNFTLKIRSTKLEDSAMYFCASRWAGTGELFFGEGSRLTVL.

This chain connects TRBV5-5 to TRBJ1-2; D gene ambiguous. CDR1 is SGHKS, CDR2 YYEKEE, per germline (reference sequence). V dropped 4 bases and J dropped 4 bases, with 11 bases sitting between them. This CDR3 comprises 13 residues. CDR3 nucleotides: TGTGCCAGCAGCGGCGGTCCGCGCTATGGCTACACCTTC. Its protein product is CASSGGPRYGYTF.

The rearrangement links TRBV30 to TRBJ1-2; weak D call: TRBD1 (6 bases). From germline, CDR1 is GTSNPN and CDR2 SVGIG (reference sequence). Trimming left V 2 bases short and J 3 bases short, with 10 bases between. The CDR3 consists of 13 residues. The CDR3 DNA follows: TGTGCCTGGAGTAGGGGGTATGACTATGGCTACACCTTC. This sequence encodes CAWSRGYDYGYTF.

Points on this clone: At one of its ends the junction is not consistent with the germline gene, which may arise from a read error. The chain recombines TRBV7-2 with TRBJ2-1, with D uncertain. This CDR3 has 17 residues. CDR1 is SGHTA, CDR2 FQGNSA, per germline. CDR3: CASSLAPSHFSHNEQFF. CDR3 in DNA: TGTGCCAGCAGCTTAGCCCCGAGTCATTTCTCCCACAATGAGCAGTTCTTC.

The CDR3 loop is CASSLGGQAGESRYGYTF. The CDR3 nucleotides read TGTGCCAGCAGCTTGGGGGGACAGGCCGGTGAATCCCGATATGGCTACACCTTC. The chain recombines TRBV7-2 with TRBJ1-2; 8 bases line up with TRBD1. The CDR3 is made up of 18 amino acids. Germline V gives CDR1 SGHTA, CDR2 FQGNSA. Trimming took 3 bases from V and 5 from J; bases not matched to a gene: 17.

The J gene is TRBJ2-7, the V gene TRBV2, with 11 bases identical to TRBD1. The CDR3 is 15 residues long. CDR1 is SNHLY, CDR2 FYNNEI, per germline. The V segment lost 1 base and the J segment 5 bases; nucleotides outside the gene matches: 4. DNA for the CDR3: TGTGCCAGCAGTGAAGGGGACAGGGGGTCCCACGAGCAGTACTTC. Amino acids: CASSEGDRGSHEQYF.

This chain uses TRBV28 with TRBJ2-2, with TRBD2 matching over 11 bases. The CDR3 is 18 amino acids. Germline CDR1 and CDR2: MDHEN and SYDVKM. The J segment lost 8 bases and the V segment lost 5 bases, leaving 16 bases of the junction unmatched. Written as DNA, the CDR3 is TGTGCCAGCAGTCAACCCCCGGGACTAGCGGCCCCCAGGGGGGAGCTGTTTTTT. Its protein product is CASSQPPGLAAPRGELFF.

The chain links TRBV5-6 to TRBJ2-7; maybe TRBD1 (6 bases). Germline assignment: CDR1 SGHDT and CDR2 YYEEEE. This CDR3 is built from 15 residues. Trimming removed 4 bases at V and 6 bases at J, with 20 bases between. In DNA, the CDR3 is TGTGCCAGCAGCACCTGGACAGCCGGTTGGGGCGAGCAGTACTTC. Its protein is CASSTWTAGWGEQYF.